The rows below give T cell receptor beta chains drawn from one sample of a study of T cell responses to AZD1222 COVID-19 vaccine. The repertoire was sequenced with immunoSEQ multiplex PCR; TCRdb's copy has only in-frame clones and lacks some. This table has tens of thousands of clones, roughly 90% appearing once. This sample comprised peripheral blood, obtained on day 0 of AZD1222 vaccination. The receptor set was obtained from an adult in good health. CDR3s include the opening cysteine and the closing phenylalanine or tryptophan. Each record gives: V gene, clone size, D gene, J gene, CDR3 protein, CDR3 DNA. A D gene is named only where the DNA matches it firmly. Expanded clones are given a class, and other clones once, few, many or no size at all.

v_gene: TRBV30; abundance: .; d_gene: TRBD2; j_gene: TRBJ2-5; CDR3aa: CAWRGVGLAGQETQYF; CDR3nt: TGTGCCTGGAGGGGGGTAGGACTAGCGGGTCAAGAGACCCAGTACTTC
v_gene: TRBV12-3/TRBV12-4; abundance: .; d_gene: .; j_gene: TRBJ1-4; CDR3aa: CASSPGQPEKLFF; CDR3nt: TGTGCCAGCAGTCCGGGCCAGCCTGAAAAACTGTTTTTT
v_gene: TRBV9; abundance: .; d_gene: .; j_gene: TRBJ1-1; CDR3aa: CASSGNREERTEAFF; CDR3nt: TGTGCCAGCAGCGGAAACAGGGAGGAGAGAACTGAAGCTTTCTTT
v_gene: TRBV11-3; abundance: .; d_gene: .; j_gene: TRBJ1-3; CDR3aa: CASSLDRDTIYF; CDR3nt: TGTGCCAGCAGCTTAGATCGGGACACCATATATTTT
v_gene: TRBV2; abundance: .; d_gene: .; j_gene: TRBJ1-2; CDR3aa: CATPRGSANYGYTF; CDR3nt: TGTGCCACCCCTCGGGGGTCCGCTAACTATGGCTACACCTTC
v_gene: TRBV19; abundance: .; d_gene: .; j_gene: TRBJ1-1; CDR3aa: CASSRGNLRGTEAFF; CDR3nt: TGTGCCAGTAGTAGGGGGAACCTCAGGGGCACTGAAGCTTTCTTT
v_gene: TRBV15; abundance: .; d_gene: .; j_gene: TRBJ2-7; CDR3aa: CATSSPPGEQYF; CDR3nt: TGTGCCACCAGCAGTCCACCAGGGGAGCAGTACTTC
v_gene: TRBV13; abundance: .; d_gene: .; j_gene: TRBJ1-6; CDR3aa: CASSRWGRPDSPLHF; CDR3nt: TGTGCCAGCAGCCGGTGGGGGAGGCCCGATTCACCCCTCCACTTT
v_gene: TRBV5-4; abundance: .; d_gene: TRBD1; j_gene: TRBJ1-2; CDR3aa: CASSGDSLYGYTF; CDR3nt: TGTGCCAGCAGCGGGGACAGTCTCTATGGCTACACCTTC
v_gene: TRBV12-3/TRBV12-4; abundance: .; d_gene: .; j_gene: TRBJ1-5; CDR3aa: CASSPGVSQPQHF; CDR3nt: TGTGCCAGCAGCCCAGGGGTTTCTCAGCCCCAGCATTTT
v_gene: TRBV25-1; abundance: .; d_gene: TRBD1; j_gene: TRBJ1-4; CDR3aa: CASSDLRGRTNEKLFF; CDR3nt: TGTGCCAGCAGTGATTTGAGGGGGCGGACTAATGAAAAACTGTTTTTT
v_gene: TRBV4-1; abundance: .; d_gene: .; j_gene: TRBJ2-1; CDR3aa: CASSRQLGAGEQFF; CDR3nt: TGCGCCAGCAGCCGTCAGCTGGGGGCTGGTGAGCAGTTCTTC
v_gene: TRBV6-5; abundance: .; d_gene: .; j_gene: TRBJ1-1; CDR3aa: CASRQGVTEAFF; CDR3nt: TGTGCCAGCAGACAGGGCGTCACTGAAGCTTTCTTT
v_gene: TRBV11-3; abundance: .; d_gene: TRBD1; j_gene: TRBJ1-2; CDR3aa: CASRRRSGTEDVDYGYTF; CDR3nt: TGTGCCAGCAGACGAAGATCCGGGACAGAGGATGTAGACTATGGCTACACCTTC
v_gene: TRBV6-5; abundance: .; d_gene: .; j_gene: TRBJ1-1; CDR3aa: CASRGQLNTEAFF; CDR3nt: TGTGCCAGCAGGGGGCAACTGAACACTGAAGCTTTCTTT
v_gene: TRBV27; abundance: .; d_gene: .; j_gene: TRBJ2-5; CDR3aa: CASSFYSESETQYF; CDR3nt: TGTGCCAGCAGTTTCTATAGCGAATCAGAGACCCAGTACTTC
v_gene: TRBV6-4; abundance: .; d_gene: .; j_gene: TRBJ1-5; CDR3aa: CASSDPRYSNQPQHF; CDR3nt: TGTGCCAGCAGTGACCCTAGGTATAGCAATCAGCCCCAGCATTTT
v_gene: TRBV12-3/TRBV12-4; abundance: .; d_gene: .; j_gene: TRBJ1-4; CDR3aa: CASSSGYGEKLFF; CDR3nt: TGTGCCAGCAGTTCTGGATACGGGGAAAAACTGTTTTTT
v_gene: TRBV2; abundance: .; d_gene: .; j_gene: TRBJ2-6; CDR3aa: CASSGSARAGANVLTF; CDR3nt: TGTGCCAGCAGTGGCTCGGCAAGGGCTGGGGCCAACGTCCTGACTTTC
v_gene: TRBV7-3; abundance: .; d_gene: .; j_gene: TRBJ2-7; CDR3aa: CASSLGQGYESEQYF; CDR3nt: TGTGCCAGCAGCTTGGGGCAGGGGTATGAATCCGAGCAGTACTTC
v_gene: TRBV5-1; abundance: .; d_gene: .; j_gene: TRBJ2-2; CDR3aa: CASSLSSGENTGELFF; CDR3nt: TGCGCCAGCAGCTTGTCCTCGGGGGAGAACACCGGGGAGCTGTTTTTT
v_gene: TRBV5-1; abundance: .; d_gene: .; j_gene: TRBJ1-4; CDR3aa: CASSLGQVNEKLFF; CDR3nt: TGCGCCAGCAGCTTGGGCCAAGTTAATGAAAAACTGTTTTTT
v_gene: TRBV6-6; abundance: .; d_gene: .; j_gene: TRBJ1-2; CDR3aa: CASGGGIWGYTF; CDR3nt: TGTGCCAGCGGCGGGGGCATATGGGGCTACACCTTC
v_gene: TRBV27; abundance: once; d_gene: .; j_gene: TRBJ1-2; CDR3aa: CASSFRSNYGYTF; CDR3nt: TGTGCCAGCAGTTTCCGCAGTAACTATGGCTACACCTTC
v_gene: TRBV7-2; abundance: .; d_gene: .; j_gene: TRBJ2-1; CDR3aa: CASSLLGVGNEQFF; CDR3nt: TGTGCCAGCAGCTTACTTGGGGTCGGGAATGAGCAGTTCTTC
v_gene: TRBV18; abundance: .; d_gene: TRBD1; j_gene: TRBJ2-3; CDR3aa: CASSDRGSTDTQYF; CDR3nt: TGTGCCAGCTCGGACAGGGGGAGCACAGATACGCAGTATTTT
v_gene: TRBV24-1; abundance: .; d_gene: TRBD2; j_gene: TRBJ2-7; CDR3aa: CATSDQLAGTSGGEQYF; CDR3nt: TGTGCCACCAGTGATCAACTTGCCGGGACTAGCGGTGGCGAGCAGTACTTC
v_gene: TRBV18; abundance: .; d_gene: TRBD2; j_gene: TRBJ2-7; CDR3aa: CASSEGLNYEQYF; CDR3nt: TGTGCCAGCTCAGAGGGACTAAACTACGAGCAGTACTTC
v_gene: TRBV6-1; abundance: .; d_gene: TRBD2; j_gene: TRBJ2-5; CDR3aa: CASSVMGGGLAVGETQYF; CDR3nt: TGTGCCAGCAGTGTGATGGGGGGAGGACTAGCGGTCGGAGAGACCCAGTACTTC
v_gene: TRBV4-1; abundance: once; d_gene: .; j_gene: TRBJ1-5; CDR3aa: CASSQRQISGGNQPQHF; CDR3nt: TGCGCCAGCAGCCAGCGACAAATCTCTGGAGGAAATCAGCCCCAGCATTTT
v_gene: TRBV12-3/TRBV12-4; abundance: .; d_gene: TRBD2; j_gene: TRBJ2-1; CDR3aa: CASRRQRDNEQFF; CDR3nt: TGTGCCAGCAGACGTCAGCGGGATAATGAGCAGTTCTTC
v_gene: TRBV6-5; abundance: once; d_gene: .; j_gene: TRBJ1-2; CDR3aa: CATGEQGHNSYGYTF; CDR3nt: TGTGCCACCGGAGAACAGGGACACAACTCCTATGGCTACACCTTC
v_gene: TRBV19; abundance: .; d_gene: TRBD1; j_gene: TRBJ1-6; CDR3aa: CASTTLTGGSPLHF; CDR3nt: TGTGCCAGTACGACCCTGACAGGGGGTTCACCCCTCCACTTT
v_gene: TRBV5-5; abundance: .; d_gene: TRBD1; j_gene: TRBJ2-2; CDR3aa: CASSTTGDTGELFF; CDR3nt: TGTGCCAGCAGCACAACAGGGGACACCGGGGAGCTGTTTTTT
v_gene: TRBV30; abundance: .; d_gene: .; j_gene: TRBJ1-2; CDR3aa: CAWSRTVYGYTF; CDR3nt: TGTGCCTGGAGTAGGACGGTCTATGGCTACACCTTC
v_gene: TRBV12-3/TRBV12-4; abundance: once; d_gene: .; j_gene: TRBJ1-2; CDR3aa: CASTHRGPYGYTF; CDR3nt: TGTGCCAGCACCCACCGGGGGCCCTATGGCTACACCTTC
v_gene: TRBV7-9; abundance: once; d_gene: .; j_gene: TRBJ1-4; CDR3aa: CASSLGAGRKLFF; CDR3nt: TGTGCCAGCAGCTTAGGTGCAGGCCGAAAACTGTTTTTT
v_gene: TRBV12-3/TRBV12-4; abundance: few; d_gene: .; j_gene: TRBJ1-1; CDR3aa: CASSSRGRPEAFF; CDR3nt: TGTGCCAGCAGTTCACGGGGACGGCCTGAAGCTTTCTTT
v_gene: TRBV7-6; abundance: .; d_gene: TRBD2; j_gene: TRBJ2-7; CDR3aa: CASSLAKQTSVPYEQYF; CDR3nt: TGTGCCAGCAGCTTAGCGAAACAAACTAGCGTGCCCTACGAGCAGTACTTC
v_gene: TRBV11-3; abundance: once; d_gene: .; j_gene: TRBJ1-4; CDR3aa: CASSLSLGRSRATNEKLFF; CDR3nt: TGTGCCAGCAGCTTGTCGTTGGGCAGGTCGAGGGCAACTAATGAAAAACTGTTTTTT
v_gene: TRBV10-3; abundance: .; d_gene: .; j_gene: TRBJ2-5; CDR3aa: CAISDHRASGGETQYF; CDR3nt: TGTGCCATCAGTGACCACAGGGCCTCGGGGGGAGAGACCCAGTACTTC
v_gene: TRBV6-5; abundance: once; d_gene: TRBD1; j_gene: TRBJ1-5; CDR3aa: CASSYVRGQGQPQHF; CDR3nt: TGTGCCAGCAGTTACGTCAGGGGGCAAGGTCAGCCCCAGCATTTT
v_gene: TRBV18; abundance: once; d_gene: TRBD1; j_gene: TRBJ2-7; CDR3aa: CASSPKTGGGDEQYF; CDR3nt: TGTGCCAGCTCACCTAAGACAGGGGGAGGCGACGAGCAGTACTTC
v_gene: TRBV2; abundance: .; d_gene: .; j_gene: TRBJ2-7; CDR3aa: CASSEEDEQYF; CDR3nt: TGTGCCAGCAGTGAAGAGGATGAACAGTACTTC
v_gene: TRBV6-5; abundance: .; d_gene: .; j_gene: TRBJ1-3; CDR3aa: CASSYSNRVKNTIYF; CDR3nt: TGTGCCAGCAGTTACTCGAACAGGGTCAAGAACACCATATATTTT
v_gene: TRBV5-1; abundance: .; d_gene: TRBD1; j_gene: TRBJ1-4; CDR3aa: CASSEQGATPGNEKLFF; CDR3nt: TGCGCCAGCAGCGAACAGGGGGCCACCCCTGGTAATGAAAAACTGTTTTTT
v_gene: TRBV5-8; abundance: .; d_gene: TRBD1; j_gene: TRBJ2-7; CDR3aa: CASSLPGQGAYEQYF; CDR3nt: TGTGCCAGCAGTCTTCCGGGACAGGGGGCCTACGAGCAGTACTTC
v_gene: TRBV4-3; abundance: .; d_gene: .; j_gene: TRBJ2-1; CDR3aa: CASSIQAVDPYNEQFF; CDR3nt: TGCGCCAGCAGCATCCAGGCAGTCGATCCCTACAATGAGCAGTTCTTC
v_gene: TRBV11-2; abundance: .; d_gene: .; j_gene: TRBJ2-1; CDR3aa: CASRLDRHNEQFF; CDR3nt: TGTGCCAGCAGGTTAGACCGCCACAATGAGCAGTTCTTC
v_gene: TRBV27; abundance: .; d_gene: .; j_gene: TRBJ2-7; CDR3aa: CASSLQGIRYEQYF; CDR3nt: TGTGCCAGCAGTTTGCAAGGGATAAGATACGAGCAGTACTTC
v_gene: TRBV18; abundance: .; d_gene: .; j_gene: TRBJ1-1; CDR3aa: CASSLTGTGLGLEAFF; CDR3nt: TGTGCCAGCTCACTTACCGGGACGGGCCTCGGTCTTGAAGCTTTCTTT
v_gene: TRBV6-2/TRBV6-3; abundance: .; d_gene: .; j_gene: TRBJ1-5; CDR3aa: CASSHPNQPQHF; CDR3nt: TGTGCCAGCAGCCACCCTAACCAGCCCCAGCATTTT
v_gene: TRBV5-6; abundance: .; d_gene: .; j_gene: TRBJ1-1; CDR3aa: CASSLDRKRGDTEAFF; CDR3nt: TGTGCCAGCAGCTTGGACAGAAAAAGGGGGGACACTGAAGCTTTCTTT
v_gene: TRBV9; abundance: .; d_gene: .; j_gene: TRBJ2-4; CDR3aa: CASSVDPVGLDIQYF; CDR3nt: TGTGCCAGCAGCGTAGACCCAGTTGGGCTCGACATTCAGTACTTC
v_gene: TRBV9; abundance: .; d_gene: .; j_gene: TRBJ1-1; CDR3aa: CASSVGVGFDSYTEAFF; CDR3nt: TGTGCCAGCAGCGTAGGGGTCGGGTTCGATTCCTACACTGAAGCTTTCTTT
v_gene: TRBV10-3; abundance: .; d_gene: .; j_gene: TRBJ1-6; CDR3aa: CAISSTNSPLHF; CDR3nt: TGTGCCATCAGCAGCACCAATTCACCCCTCCACTTT
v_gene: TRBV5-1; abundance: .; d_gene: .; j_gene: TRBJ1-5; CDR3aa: CASSLEGQPNQPQHF; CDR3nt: TGCGCCAGCAGCTTGGAAGGACAGCCTAATCAGCCCCAGCATTTT
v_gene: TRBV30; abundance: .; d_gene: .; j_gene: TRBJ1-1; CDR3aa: CAWSQGNTEAFF; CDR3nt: TGTGCCTGGAGTCAGGGGAACACTGAAGCTTTCTTT
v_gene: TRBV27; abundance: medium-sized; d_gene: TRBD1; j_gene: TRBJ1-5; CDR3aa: CASSLNRGRGNQPQHF; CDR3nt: TGTGCCAGCAGTTTGAACAGGGGAAGGGGCAATCAGCCCCAGCATTTT
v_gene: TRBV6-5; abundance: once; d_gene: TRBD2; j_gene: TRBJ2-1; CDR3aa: CASSSRLAGYNEQFF; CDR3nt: TGTGCCAGCAGTAGCCGACTAGCGGGGTACAATGAGCAGTTCTTC